This T cell receptor beta chain came from a study of T-cell memory formation after mild COVID-19. General study points: Day 15 to 85 contracting clones showed balanced CD4/CD8; later expanders leaned CD4+. SARS-CoV-2 specificity was not confirmed for second-wave clones peaking on day 37. Cross-reactive memory apparently joined, as some responding clones appeared in pre-infection memory.

TCR alpha and TCR beta cDNA libraries with sample barcodes and UMIs came from 5'RACE using constant-segment primers. In TCRdb, the 5' RACE reads were re-called with MiXCR into one record per CDR3 protein. The sample consists of around 450,000 distinct CDR3 sequences, about 19% of them appearing once. The germline gives CDR1 SEHNR, CDR2 FQNEAQ (reference sequence). V was trimmed by 0 bases and J by 0 bases, leaving 18 bases between them. The CDR3 runs 19 residues. On this clonotype: The target antigen is unknown.

This sequence joins TRBV7-9 and TRBJ1-3, with D unresolved. Sample: PBMCs or a T cell subset sorted from them (not recorded which). The receptor's source is an adult woman who had mild COVID-19 (a few samples of this study predate the infection). Cell type and time point are not known. The CDR3: CASSLAPGVGLISGNTIYF. The DNA of the CDR3 is TGTGCCAGCAGCTTAGCGCCTGGAGTGGGTCTCATCTCTGGAAACACCATATATTTT.